These 22 T cell receptor beta chains were all obtained from the same sample, sequenced in a study of T cells in Graves' hyperthyroidism and ophthalmopathy. Researchers amplified the TCR beta CDR3 regions from RNA transcripts. A set of HTBI primers served as the primers for a first-round RT-PCR of the TCR CDR3. One entry per CDR3 protein, called by TCRdb with MiXCR from the multiplex PCR reads. The sample holds 500,000 to 550,000 distinct CDR3 sequences; roughly 20% are singletons and the top ten take about a quarter. The source material was blood. The receptors derive from a young man with Graves' hyperthyroidism.

This clonotype was picked up many times. V gene TRBV30 combines with J gene TRBJ1-5; D gene unclear. CDR3 size: 13 residues. Germline V gene data show CDR1 as GTSNPN and CDR2 as SVGIG (reference sequence). Trimming shortened V by 2 bases and J by 4 bases, and 9 bases separated the two germline ends. For the CDR3, the DNA is TGTGCCTGGAGTTTGGCAGCTAATCAGCCCCAGCATTTT. Its translation: CAWSLAANQPQHF. The full variable domain, rest sourced from reference TRBV30 and TRBJ1-5, is SQTIHQWPATLVQPVGSPLSLECTVEGTSNPNLYWYRQAAGRGLQLLFYSVGIGQISSEVPQNLSASRPQDRQFILSSKKLLLSDSGFYLCAWSLAANQPQHFGDGTRLSIL.

This chain links TRBV20-1 with TRBJ2-7; 7 bases map to TRBD2. This CDR3 contains 16 residues. V lost 6 bases and J lost 4; bases outside the gene matches: 18. Germline lookup yields CDR1 DFQATT and CDR2 SNEGSKA (reference sequence). DNA for the CDR3: TGCAGTGCCCCTAGGGGAGGGAGAGGGAGGACGTACGAGCAGTACGTC. This sequence encodes CSAPRGGRGRTYEQYV.

This clonotype was detected a few times. This chain links TRBV20-1 with TRBJ1-1; D remains unclear. The CDR3 sequence is 12 residues long. CDR1 is DFQATT, CDR2 SNEGSKA, per germline (reference sequence). V gave up 2 bases and J gave up 1 base, with 5 bases separating them. CDR3: CSARKENTEAFF. As DNA, the CDR3 is TGCAGTGCTAGAAAAGAGAACACTGAAGCTTTCTTT.

At least ten counts were recorded for this clonotype. The rearrangement joins TRBV6-5 to TRBJ2-5, with D possibly called TRBD1 or TRBD2 (5 bases each). This CDR3 has 16 amino acids. CDR1 is MNHEY and CDR2 is SVGAGI in the germline V gene. Trimming took off 0 bases at V and 1 base at J, with 12 bases between the two ends. CDR3 residues: CASSYSVIGGQETQYF. CDR3 sequence (DNA): TGTGCCAGCAGTTACTCTGTCATTGGGGGCCAAGAGACCCAGTACTTC.

This clonotype was seen many times. This sequence joins TRBV5-1 and TRBJ1-1, with 7 positions matching TRBD1. V was pared by 3 bases and J by 0 bases, with 8 bases of the junction left unmatched. The CDR3 contains 16 residues. Germline CDR1 reads SGHRS; CDR2 reads YFSETQ. For the CDR3, the DNA is TGCGCCAGCAGCTCTACAGGGGCCGGGGTGAACACTGAAGCTTTCTTT. Translated, it gives CASSSTGAGVNTEAFF.

Ten or more counts support this clonotype. CDR3 coding DNA: TGTGCCAGCAGCTTGTATGAGGGCAGTGGCACTGAAGCTTTCTTT. It translates to CASSLYEGSGTEAFF. The chain recombines TRBV5-6 with TRBJ1-1; unclear D gene. Germline CDR1 is SGHDT and CDR2 is YYEEEE. The CDR3 spans 15 residues. Trimming removed 1 base at V and 4 bases at J, with 14 bases between.

Points on this clonotype: Being one base from a much bigger clone, this may be a read error. The chain links TRBV12-3 or TRBV12-4 to TRBJ2-5, with D perhaps TRBD1 (5 bases). V shed 7 bases and J shed 1 base, with 19 bases lying between them. CDR3 length: 16 residues. CDR3 DNA sequence: TGTGCCAGCATCGACAGTGGTAAAGTGCTCCAAGAGACCCAGTACTTC. The encoded protein is CASIDSGKVLQETQYF.

CDR3 loop: CASAGGRTSYEQYF. The CDR3 DNA reads as TGTGCCAGCGCTGGGGGCAGAACTTCCTACGAGCAGTACTTC. V gene TRBV28 combines with J gene TRBJ2-7; D is perhaps TRBD1 (6 bases). V gave up 8 bases and J gave up 1 base, with 15 bases separating them. CDR3 length equals 14 residues. In germline, CDR1 is MDHEN, CDR2 SYDVKM.

The chain has TRBV29-1 and TRBJ1-1; TRBD1 is a possible D gene (5 bases). This CDR3 comprises 11 residues. V shed 7 bases and J shed 0 bases, with 6 bases lying between them. Germline CDR1 is SQVTM and CDR2 is ANQGSEA. CDR3 nucleotides: TGCAGCGGACAGATGAACACTGAAGCTTTCTTT. This gives the protein CSGQMNTEAFF.

Many counts were recorded for this clonotype. The V gene is TRBV6-1, the J gene TRBJ2-2; D unresolved. The germline V and J ends were trimmed by 1 base and 7 bases, with 10 bases remaining between them. Germline lookup yields CDR1 MNHNS and CDR2 SASEGT. The length of the CDR3 is 14 residues. The CDR3 here is CASSEVVADGELFF. Written as DNA, the CDR3 is TGTGCCAGCAGTGAAGTTGTAGCTGACGGGGAGCTGTTTTTT.

This clonotype was observed a handful of times. A much more abundant neighbour one base away suggests this may be a read error. The chain employs TRBV27 and TRBJ2-2; the D is unclear. CDR1 and CDR2 from the germline V gene are MNHEY and SMNVEV (reference sequence). The CDR3 is made up of 14 amino acids. With 5 bases removed from V and 4 bases from J, the gap between germline ends came to 11 bases. The CDR3, as DNA: TGTGCCAGCAGTAGACTGCTTGGCACCGGGGAGCTGTTTTTT. Its protein is CASSRLLGTGELFF.

This clonotype was seen many times. This sequence joins TRBV2 and TRBJ2-7; perhaps D is TRBD1 or TRBD2 (6 bases each). This CDR3 has 15 residues. Germline V gives CDR1 SNHLY, CDR2 FYNNEI. Trimming took 3 bases from V and 2 from J, leaving 14 bases between them. The chain's CDR3 is CASSEWEGGPYEQYF. The CDR3 bases are TGTGCCAGCAGTGAGTGGGAAGGGGGGCCCTACGAGCAGTACTTC.

This clonotype came up many times. V usage is TRBV30 and J usage is TRBJ2-5; TRBD1 aligns across 10 bases. V gave up 0 bases and J gave up 5 bases; unmatched junction bases: 3. Germline V gene sequence: CDR1 GTSNPN, CDR2 SVGIG (reference sequence). The CDR3 consists of 14 residues. DNA for the CDR3: TGTGCCTGGAGTGTGACAGGGGGCATGGAGACCCAGTACTTC. Amino acids: CAWSVTGGMETQYF.

This clonotype was observed at least ten times. V is TRBV6-1 and J is TRBJ1-2; possible D gene TRBD1, 6 bases. This CDR3 has 15 amino acids. Trimming shortened V by 2 bases and J by 0 bases, and 10 bases separated the two germline ends. CDR1 is MNHNS, CDR2 SASEGT, per germline. CDR3 bases: TGTGCCAGCAGTGAATCGACAGGCTCTAACTATGGCTACACCTTC. Translation: CASSESTGSNYGYTF.

This clonotype was found a few times. The CDR3 spells CAWSTTGELFF. In DNA form, the CDR3 reads TGTGCCTGGAGCACCACCGGGGAGCTGTTTTTT. The J gene is TRBJ2-2, the V gene TRBV30, with no clear D. The germline V gene encodes CDR1 GTSNPN and CDR2 SVGIG (reference sequence). CDR3 size: 11 residues. V dropped 3 bases and J dropped 4 bases, with 3 bases sitting between them.

The count of this clonotype is one. The genes are TRBV5-6 and TRBJ2-5, with 7 bases identical to TRBD2. The CDR3 extends over 17 amino acids. The germline gives CDR1 SGHDT, CDR2 YYEEEE. V gave up 2 bases and J gave up 5 bases; unmatched junction bases: 15. CDR3 region: CASSFRRLAQVRETQYF. CDR3 bases: TGTGCCAGCAGCTTTCGCCGACTAGCCCAAGTGCGGGAGACCCAGTACTTC.

Comments on this clonotype: This may come from a read error, since a much larger clone is one base off. This chain connects TRBV28 to TRBJ1-1, with TRBD1 matching 7 bases. V lost 1 base to trimming and J lost 7 bases; unmatched junction nucleotides: 6. CDR1 is MDHEN, CDR2 SYDVKM, per germline. The CDR3 contains 14 residues. The CDR3 bases are TGTGCCAGCAGTTTATTTCGACAGGGCGGTGAAGCTTTCTTT. It is translated as CASSLFRQGGEAFF.

This clonotype was seen many times. The chain combines TRBV19 with TRBJ1-1; 7 bases align to TRBD1. J was trimmed by 1 base and V by 5 bases; bases with no gene match: 7. The CDR3 sequence is 15 residues long. Germline CDR1 reads LNHDA; CDR2 reads SQIVND (reference sequence). CDR3 nucleotides: TGTGCCAGTAGTGCGGGGACAGATCGGAACACTGAAGCTTTCTTT. Its protein is CASSAGTDRNTEAFF. Supplemented by reference TRBV19 and TRBJ1-1, the full variable domain reads DGGITQSPKYLFRKEGQNVTLSCEQNLNHDAMYWYRQDPGQGLRLIYYSQIVNDFQKGDIAEGYSVSREKKESFPLTVTSAQKNPTAFYLCASSAGTDRNTEAFFGQGTRLTVV.

This clonotype has ten or more counts. The J gene is TRBJ1-2, the V gene TRBV28; no definite D call. The CDR3 is 13 amino acids. Per germline, CDR1 MDHEN and CDR2 SYDVKM. With 4 bases removed from V and 4 bases from J, the gap between germline ends came to 10 bases. The CDR3 reads CASSSTIGYGYTF. The CDR3 DNA sequence: TGTGCCAGCAGTTCAACTATCGGCTATGGCTACACCTTC.

This clonotype was recorded a few times. V usage is TRBV18 and J usage is TRBJ2-5, with a weak D call TRBD1 (6 bases). This CDR3 has 15 residues. Trimming shortened V by 4 bases and J by 4 bases, and 16 bases separated the two germline ends. Germline CDR1 and CDR2: KGHSH and LQKENI. CDR3 DNA sequence: TGTGCCAGCTCACAAACAACAGGGTGGGGAGAGACCCAGTACTTC. Its translation: CASSQTTGWGETQYF.

This clonotype was observed at least ten times. The rearrangement uses TRBV6-1 and TRBJ1-3, with 10 bases identical to TRBD1. After removal of 4 bases from V and 0 bases from J, the junction contained 6 bases not matched to a gene. CDR1 is MNHNS and CDR2 is SASEGT in the germline V gene. This CDR3 is built from 17 residues. CDR3 bases: TGTGCCAGCAGTGGAGACAGGGGGCTCGACTCTGGAAACACCATATATTTT. It specifies CASSGDRGLDSGNTIYF.

This clonotype turned up a few times. V and J are TRBV2 and TRBJ1-1, with D possibly matching TRBD1 (5 bases). V was clipped by 6 bases and J by 7 bases, with 15 bases between them. The CDR3 runs 13 residues. CDR1 and CDR2 (germline): SNHLY, FYNNEI. In nucleotides, the CDR3 is TGTGCCAGCAGGGTTGATGGACACATTGAAGCTTTCTTT. It codes for CASRVDGHIEAFF.